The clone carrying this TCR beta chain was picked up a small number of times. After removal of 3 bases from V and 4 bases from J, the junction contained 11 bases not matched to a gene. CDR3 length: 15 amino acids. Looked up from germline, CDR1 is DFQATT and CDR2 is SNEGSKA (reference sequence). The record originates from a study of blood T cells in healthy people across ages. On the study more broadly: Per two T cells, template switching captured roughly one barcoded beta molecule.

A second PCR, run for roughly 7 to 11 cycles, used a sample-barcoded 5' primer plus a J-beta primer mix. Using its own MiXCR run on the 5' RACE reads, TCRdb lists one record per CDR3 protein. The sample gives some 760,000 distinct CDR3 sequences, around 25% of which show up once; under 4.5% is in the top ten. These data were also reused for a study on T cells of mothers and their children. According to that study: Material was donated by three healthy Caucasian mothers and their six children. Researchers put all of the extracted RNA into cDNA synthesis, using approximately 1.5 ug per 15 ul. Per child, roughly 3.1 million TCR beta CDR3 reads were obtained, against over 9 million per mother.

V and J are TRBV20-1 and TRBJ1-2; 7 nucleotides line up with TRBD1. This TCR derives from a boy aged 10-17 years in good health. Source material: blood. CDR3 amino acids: CSARGDSRRSYGYTF. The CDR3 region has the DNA TGCAGTGCTAGGGGGGACAGCCGGCGCTCCTATGGCTACACCTTC.